Below, one T cell receptor (beta chain) is given with its context. Its antigen is still unknown. The sample belongs to a study of graft-versus-host responses after intestinal transplantation. Findings and caveats of the study: HvG clone declines early post-transplant were associated with peak circulating GvH levels.

The repertoire was sequenced with immunoSEQ multiplex PCR; TCRdb's copy has only in-frame clones and lacks some. The data contain tens of thousands of clones, about 94% of them singletons. The J segment lost 5 bases and the V segment lost 4 bases, leaving 8 bases of the junction unmatched. The germline CDR1 and CDR2 sequences are SGHRS and YFSETQ. This CDR3 is built from 14 residues. The chain is built from TRBV5-1 and TRBJ2-7; 8 bases fit TRBD1. The receptor's source is a human donor who was the organ donor for an intestinal transplant. The source material was unstimulated CD4+ T cells sorted from spleen or lymph node cells, sampled before transplant. CDR3: CASSQAGGRNEQYF. CDR3 nucleotide sequence: TGCGCCAGCAGCCAAGCAGGGGGCAGGAACGAGCAGTACTTC.